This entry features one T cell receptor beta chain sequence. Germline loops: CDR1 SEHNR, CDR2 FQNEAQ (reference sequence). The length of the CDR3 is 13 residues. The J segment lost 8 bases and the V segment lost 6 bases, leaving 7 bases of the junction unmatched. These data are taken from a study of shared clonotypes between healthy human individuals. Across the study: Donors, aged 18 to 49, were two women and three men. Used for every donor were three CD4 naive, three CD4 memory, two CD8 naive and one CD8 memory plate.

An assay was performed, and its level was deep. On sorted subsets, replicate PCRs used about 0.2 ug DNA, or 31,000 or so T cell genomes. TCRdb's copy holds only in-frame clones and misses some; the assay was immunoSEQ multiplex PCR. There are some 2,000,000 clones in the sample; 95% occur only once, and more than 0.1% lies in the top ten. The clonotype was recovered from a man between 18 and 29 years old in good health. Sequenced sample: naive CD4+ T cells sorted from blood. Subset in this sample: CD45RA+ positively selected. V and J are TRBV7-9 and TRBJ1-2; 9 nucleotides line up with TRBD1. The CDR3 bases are TGTGCCAGCAGACCTGGGACAGGGTACGGCTACACCTTC. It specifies CASRPGTGYGYTF.